This TCR beta chain is drawn from a study of T cells in Graves' hyperthyroidism and ophthalmopathy. The study's findings and limits: Ophthalmopathy was told apart from stable hyperthyroidism by a 13 V-J model.

On this clonotype: The antigen is not known. With only one base between it and a far larger clone, this is likely a read error.

The CDR3 runs to 12 residues. TCR beta CDR3 regions were amplified from RNA. The HTBI set primed first-round TCR CDR3 RT-PCR. TCRdb re-derived calls from the multiplex PCR reads in MiXCR, one entry per CDR3 protein. The sample carries 470,000 or so distinct CDR3 sequences, around 21% recorded once. The study enrolled patients aged 18 to 65 with newly diagnosed hyperthyroidism of under 2 months' duration. This sequence joins TRBV12-3 or TRBV12-4 and TRBJ2-5, with 8 nucleotides matching TRBD2. The receptor's source is a man between 18 and 29 years old with Graves' hyperthyroidism. The sequenced material came from blood. CDR3 bases: TGTGCCAGCAGTAGCGGGGGAGGGACCGAGTACTTC. Its protein product is CASSSGGGTEYF.